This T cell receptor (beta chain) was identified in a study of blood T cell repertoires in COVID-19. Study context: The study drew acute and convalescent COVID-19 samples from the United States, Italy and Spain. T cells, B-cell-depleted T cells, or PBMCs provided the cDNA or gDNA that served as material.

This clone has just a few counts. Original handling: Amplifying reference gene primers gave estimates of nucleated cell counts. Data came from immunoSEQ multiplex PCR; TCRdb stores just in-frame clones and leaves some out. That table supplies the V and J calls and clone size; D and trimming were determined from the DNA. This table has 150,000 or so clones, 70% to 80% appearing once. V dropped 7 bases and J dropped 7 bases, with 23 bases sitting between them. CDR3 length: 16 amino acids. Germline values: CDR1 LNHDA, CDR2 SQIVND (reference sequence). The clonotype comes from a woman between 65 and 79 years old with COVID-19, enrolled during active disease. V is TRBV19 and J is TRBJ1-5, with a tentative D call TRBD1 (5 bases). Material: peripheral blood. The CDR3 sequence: CASTWEGQGGRQPQHF. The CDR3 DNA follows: TGTGCCAGTACCTGGGAGGGCCAGGGAGGTCGACAGCCCCAGCATTTT.